Listed below are T cell receptor beta chains from one sample, sequenced in a study of OX40 agonist ivuxolimab in advanced cancers. Clones were read by immunoSEQ multiplex PCR, and TCRdb kept only the in-frame ones, dropping some. The sample has approximately 60,000 clones, about four fifths seen once. The sequenced sample was CD4+ or CD8+ T cells sorted from blood, obtained in a trial of the OX40 agonist ivuxolimab. The receptors were gathered from an adult with an advanced solid tumor such as melanoma, head and neck, liver or kidney cancer. CDR3s include the opening cysteine and the closing phenylalanine or tryptophan. The D gene is left open where the match is weak. A row's size may be missing; if present it is once, few, many or a size class.

>16|TRBV5-6|medium-sized|TRBD1|TRBJ1-2
CASSTYRTGENYGYTF
>16|TRBV10-1|.|TRBD1|TRBJ2-7
CASSGSCRDRGQEQYF
>16|TRBV28|.|TRBD1|TRBJ1-5
CASSPWTGGRNQPQHF
>13|TRBV7-3|.|.|TRBJ1-1
CASSFGFPARAFF
>15|TRBV5-1|.|.|TRBJ1-2
CASSLAGSGVYGYTF
>13|TRBV7-2|.|.|TRBJ1-2
CASSLGELFGYTF
>14|TRBV10-2|.|.|TRBJ2-5
CASSAPGGEETQYF
>15|TRBV23-1|.|.|TRBJ2-3
CASSLPRVRADTQYF
>14|TRBV5-4|.|TRBD1|TRBJ1-2
CASSLDRGIYGYTF
>15|TRBV25-1|.|TRBD2|TRBJ2-7
CASSGAGTSRYEQYF
>14|TRBV11-2|once|TRBD2|TRBJ2-5
CASSSTRGIETQYF
>16|TRBV5-4|once|TRBD2|TRBJ2-2
CASSPNSGTYTGELFF
>14|TRBV6-5|.|.|TRBJ1-2
CASSYSGQNYGYTF
>15|TRBV9|.|TRBD2|TRBJ2-1
CASSVSGSSYNEQFF
>15|TRBV7-2|.|.|TRBJ1-2
CASDRGGASNYGYTF
>16|TRBV6-6|once|.|TRBJ1-5
CASRPEKGLDNQPQHF
>15|TRBV5-1|.|TRBD2|TRBJ2-5
CASKLLAGDQETQYF
>14|TRBV5-1|.|TRBD1|TRBJ1-6
CASSFDRVGSPLHF
>15|TRBV7-2|.|.|TRBJ1-5
CASSPSGQTYQPQHF
>15|TRBV19|.|TRBD2|TRBJ2-2
CASSQPGLATGELFF
>14|TRBV10-3|.|.|TRBJ2-5
CAISGRTAQETQYF
>16|TRBV5-1|.|.|TRBJ2-1
CASSLEVRGGYNEQFF
>17|TRBV2|.|TRBD2|TRBJ2-3
CASSGPGSGGDTDTQYF
>15|TRBV4-1|.|TRBD2|TRBJ2-1
CASSQPTSGASRQFF
>12|TRBV7-9|.|.|TRBJ2-7
CASSAYLDEQYF
>19|TRBV2|.|TRBD2|TRBJ2-1
CASSERPSGGAVSYNEQFF
>14|TRBV30|.|TRBD1|TRBJ1-5
CAWGDSPRNQPQHF
>16|TRBV19|.|.|TRBJ2-1
CASSSDPIQGWNEQFF
>16|TRBV7-2|once|TRBD1|TRBJ2-5
CASSLVSGQGVETQYF
>20|TRBV9|.|TRBD1|TRBJ2-2
CASSVRSLGQGARRTGELFF
>17|TRBV9|.|TRBD1|TRBJ1-1
CASRGDSPLELNTEAFF
>15|TRBV6-5|few|.|TRBJ1-1
CASSSGQFMNTEAFF
>15|TRBV25-1|.|.|TRBJ2-1
CASSRQRSSYNEQFF
>16|TRBV7-9|.|.|TRBJ1-2
CASSLGGSGSGYGYTF
>13|TRBV18|.|TRBD1|TRBJ1-2
CASSRTGGDGYTF
>17|TRBV25-1|.|.|TRBJ2-2
CASSEGGGSVVAGELFF
>15|TRBV9|.|.|TRBJ1-1
CASSVDSRMATEAFF
>14|TRBV5-1|.|TRBD1|TRBJ2-5
CASSLGQGWETQYF
>15|TRBV25-1|.|TRBD2|TRBJ2-3
CASSEEAGGPDTQYF
>14|TRBV4-1|.|.|TRBJ2-5
CASSQAGARETQYF
>14|TRBV4-3|.|.|TRBJ1-2
CASSRHRDDYGYTF
>15|TRBV30|.|TRBD2|TRBJ2-1
CAWSGLGGSYNEQFF
>15|TRBV18|.|.|TRBJ1-6
CASSPGREENSPLHF
>17|TRBV5-6|many|.|TRBJ1-5
CASSLLTGSNSNQPQHF
>14|TRBV29-1|.|TRBD1|TRBJ1-1
CSVEPTGGNTEAFF
>11|TRBV19|.|.|TRBJ2-5
CASSTGETQYF
>16|TRBV7-3|once|.|TRBJ1-4
CASSLPNTSTNEKLFF
>15|TRBV19|.|.|TRBJ1-5
CASMLRAGSNQPQHF
>15|TRBV11-1|.|.|TRBJ1-6
CASSPLTGNNSPLHF
>15|TRBV9|once|TRBD2|TRBJ2-7
CASSVDPSGIYEQYF
>15|TRBV14|.|.|TRBJ2-1
CASSHYDRLYNEQFF
>12|TRBV7-9|.|.|TRBJ2-7
CASSRDQYEQYF
>17|TRBV5-6|.|.|TRBJ1-4
CASSFYTGSATNEKLFF
>12|TRBV6-5|.|.|TRBJ2-7
CASSYSGIEQYF
>14|TRBV6-5|.|.|TRBJ1-1
CASSYWERDTEAFF
>15|TRBV12-5|.|TRBD1|TRBJ2-7
CASGSSVGQGYEQYF
>17|TRBV7-2|.|.|TRBJ2-3
CASSLAQVGGSTDTQYF
>14|TRBV18|.|TRBD1|TRBJ1-5
CASATGTAIHPQHF
>11|TRBV20-1|.|.|TRBJ1-1
CSAGAYSEAFF
>12|TRBV5-1|.|.|TRBJ2-7
CASSRDGYEQYF